This entry is about one T cell receptor (beta chain). Its antigen is not known. The data stem from a study of cytomegalovirus exposure and HLA in healthy donors. Study findings and constraints: Presence/absence analyses took donor sequencing depth as roughly uniform. A later analysis linked a missense variant in DCLRE1C to the trimming of TCR beta V and J genes.

The study ran its PCR with 60 Vbeta and 13 Jbeta primers. Measured with immunoSEQ multiplex PCR; TCRdb has only the in-frame clones, and not every one. Found here are about 140,000 clones, approximately 78% of them singletons; the top ten hold about 2.9%. This CDR3 contains 15 residues. The V gene lost 4 bases and the J gene lost 4 bases, with 15 bases spanning the gap. Germline-derived CDR1 and CDR2 are SEHNR and FQNEAQ (reference sequence). The specimen was PBMCs. This clonotype was obtained from a female donor in good health and CMV-seronegative. The V call is TRBV7-9, the J call TRBJ2-3, with D tentatively TRBD1 (5 bases). CDR3 loop: CASSSVGQGADTQYF. The CDR3 DNA sequence: TGTGCCAGCAGCTCGGTAGGGCAGGGCGCAGATACGCAGTATTTT.